The TCR beta chain under discussion was sequenced for a study of T cells after yellow fever vaccination. General study findings and limits: Clonotype sharing between CD4 and CD8 compartments was small. At 95% to 97% for CD4 and almost 90% for CD8, most primary-vaccination clones showed up again after the booster. Weaker, the secondary response had a peak occurring faster, on day 5 versus 15.

For TCR, cDNA came from 5'RACE template switching, which added a universal primer site and UMIs. TCRdb fed the 5' RACE reads into MiXCR, producing one record per CDR3 protein. The table records approximately 610,000 distinct CDR3 sequences, about 15% of them present only once. The V gene's germline CDR1 is MNHEY and CDR2 SVGAGI. The CDR3 covers 15 residues. V was clipped by 4 bases and J by 5 bases; unmatched bases: 7. A word on this clonotype: As yet, its antigen is unknown.

The sample was PBMCs, taken about 5 days after the first yellow fever vaccination. This chain connects TRBV6-5 to TRBJ2-2; TRBD1 matches 7 bases. This TCR was sampled from a man aged 18 to 29 who received the YFV17D yellow fever vaccine. The CDR3 spells CASSSTTGRTGELFF. The CDR3, as DNA: TGTGCCAGCAGTTCGACGACAGGGAGAACCGGGGAGCTGTTTTTT.